This passage covers 3 T cell receptor beta chains from one sample sequenced in a study of blood T cell repertoires in COVID-19. Using immunoSEQ multiplex PCR, the repertoire was profiled, and TCRdb retains in-frame clones only, with some absent. The sample has fewer than 150,000 clones, approximately 91% seen once. The sequenced material came from peripheral blood. The receptors stem from a man aged 45-65 years with active or convalescent COVID-19.

The CDR3 reads CASSQLDTIYF. As DNA, the CDR3 is TGTGCCAGCAGCCAACTCGACACCATATATTTT. The chain recombines TRBV3-1 (or the pseudogene TRBV3-2) with TRBJ1-3; D ambiguous. CDR1 LGHDT and CDR2 YNNKEL come from the germline V gene (reference sequence). V shed 2 bases and J shed 8 bases, with 4 bases lying between them. This CDR3 has 11 amino acids.

The chain is built from TRBV7-2 and TRBJ1-3, with D possibly matching TRBD1 (5 bases). The V end lost 5 bases, the J end lost 2 bases, and 13 bases lay between the germline ends. This CDR3 is 15 amino acids long. Germline CDR1 and CDR2: SGHTA and FQGNSA. CDR3 sequence: CASSPSGGAGNTIYF. In DNA form, the CDR3 reads TGTGCCAGCAGCCCGAGCGGGGGGGCTGGAAACACCATATATTTT. Drawing the rest from reference TRBV7-2 and TRBJ1-3, the complete variable domain is GAGVSQSPSNKVTEKGKDVELRCDPISGHTALYWYRQSLGQGLEFLIYFQGNSAPDKSGLPSDRFSAERTGGSVSTLTIQRTQQEDSAVYLCASSPSGGAGNTIYFGEGSWLTVV.

In this sample, this clone turned up a few times. This chain uses TRBV6-2 or TRBV6-3 with TRBJ2-2, with D maybe TRBD2 (5 bases). This CDR3 region has 17 residues. Germline loops: CDR1 MNHEY, CDR2 SVGEGT. V was trimmed by 6 bases and J by 5 bases, leaving 22 bases between them. The DNA for the CDR3 is TGTGCCAGCAGCTATCCCCTATCGAGGGTGAGAACCGGGGAGCTGTTTTTT. Its protein product is CASSYPLSRVRTGELFF.